The clone carrying this T cell receptor (beta chain) has a single count. Its antigen is unknown. Donors in the study were healthy people who gave bone marrow. This entry comes from a study of cytomegalovirus exposure and HLA in healthy donors. The CDR3 has 16 residues. Between the trimmed V and J ends, which lost 4 bases and 1 base, there was a span of 17 bases. The germline V gene has CDR1 SGDLS and CDR2 YYNGEE. 13 Jbeta primers and 60 Vbeta primers were used for the PCR. The protocol was immunoSEQ multiplex PCR, while the TCRdb copy is restricted to in-frame clones and leaves out a portion. There are 150,000 or so clones in the sample; 60% to 80% occur only once, and 0.85% to 1% lies in the top ten. Whole-study results and caveats: TCR beta sequences numbering around 15,000 were associated with HLA alleles at 0.05 false discovery rate in a later analysis. Reports showed the classifier diagnosing cytomegalovirus status with high specificity and sensitivity. Roughly even sequencing depth across donors was the assumption behind the presence/absence analyses.

Sequencing was performed on PBMCs. The source of this sequence is a woman between 50 and 59 years old in good health and CMV-seropositive. This chain uses TRBV9 with TRBJ2-5; a possible D gene is TRBD2 (6 bases). As DNA, the CDR3 is TGTGCCAGCAGCAGGCGTCCTGAGCGGGCCCAAGAGACCCAGTACTTC. Protein sequence: CASSRRPERAQETQYF.